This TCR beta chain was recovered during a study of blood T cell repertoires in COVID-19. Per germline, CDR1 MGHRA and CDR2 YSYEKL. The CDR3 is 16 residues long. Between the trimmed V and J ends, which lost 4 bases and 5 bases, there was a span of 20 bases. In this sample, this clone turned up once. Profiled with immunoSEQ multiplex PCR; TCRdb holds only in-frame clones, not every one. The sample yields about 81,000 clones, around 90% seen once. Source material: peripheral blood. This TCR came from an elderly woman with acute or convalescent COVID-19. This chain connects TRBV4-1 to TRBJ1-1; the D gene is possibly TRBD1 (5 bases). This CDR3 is CASSPTQGRSVTEAFF. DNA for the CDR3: TGCGCCAGCAGCCCTACCCAGGGCAGGTCGGTAACTGAAGCTTTCTTT.